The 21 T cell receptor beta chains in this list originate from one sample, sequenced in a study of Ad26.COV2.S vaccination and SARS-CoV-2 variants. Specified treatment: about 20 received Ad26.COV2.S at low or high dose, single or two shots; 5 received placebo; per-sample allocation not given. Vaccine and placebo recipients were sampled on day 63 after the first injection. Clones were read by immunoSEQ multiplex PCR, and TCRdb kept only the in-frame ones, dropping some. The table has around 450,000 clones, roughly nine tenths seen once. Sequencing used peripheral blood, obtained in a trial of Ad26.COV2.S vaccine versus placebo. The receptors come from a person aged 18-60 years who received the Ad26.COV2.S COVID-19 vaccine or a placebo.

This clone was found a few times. The CDR3 loop is CASSLVRYNSPLHF. The CDR3 nucleotides are TGTGCCAGCAGCTTAGTACGGTATAATTCACCCCTCCACTTT. The rearrangement links TRBV7-6 to TRBJ1-6; D is undetermined. Germline V CDR1 and CDR2: SGHVS, FNYEAQ. The length of the CDR3 is 14 residues. Trimming removed 1 base from V and 4 bases from J, with 5 bases in between.

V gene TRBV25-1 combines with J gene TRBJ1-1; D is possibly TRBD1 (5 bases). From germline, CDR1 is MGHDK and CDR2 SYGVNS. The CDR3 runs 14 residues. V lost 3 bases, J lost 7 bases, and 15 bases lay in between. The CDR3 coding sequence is TGTGCCAGCAGTGATAGACAGACAGCTCATGAAGCTTTCTTT. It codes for CASSDRQTAHEAFF.

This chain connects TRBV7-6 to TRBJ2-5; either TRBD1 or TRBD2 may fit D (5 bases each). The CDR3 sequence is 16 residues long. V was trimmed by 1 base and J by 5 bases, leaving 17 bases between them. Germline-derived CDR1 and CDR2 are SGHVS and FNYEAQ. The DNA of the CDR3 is TGTGCCAGCAGCTTAGTGGGGGTCCTATCCCGGGAGACCCAGTACTTC. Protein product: CASSLVGVLSRETQYF.

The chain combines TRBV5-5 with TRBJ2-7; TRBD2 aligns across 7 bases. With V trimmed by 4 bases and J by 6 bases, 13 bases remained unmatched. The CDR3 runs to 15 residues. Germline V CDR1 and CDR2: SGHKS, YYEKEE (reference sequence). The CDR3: CASSPRPGGAFEQYF. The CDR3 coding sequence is TGTGCCAGCAGCCCCCGGCCGGGGGGAGCTTTCGAGCAGTACTTC.

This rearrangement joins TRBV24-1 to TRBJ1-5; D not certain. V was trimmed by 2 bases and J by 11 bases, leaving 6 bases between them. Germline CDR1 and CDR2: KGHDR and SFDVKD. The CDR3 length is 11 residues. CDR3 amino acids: CATSDSISQHF. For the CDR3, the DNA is TGTGCCACCAGTGATTCAATATCCCAGCATTTT.

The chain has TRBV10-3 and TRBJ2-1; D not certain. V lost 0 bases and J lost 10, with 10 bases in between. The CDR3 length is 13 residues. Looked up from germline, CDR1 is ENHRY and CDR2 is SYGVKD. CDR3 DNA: TGTGCCATCAGTGAGTCGACGGGCTTAGAGCAGTTCTTC. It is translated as CAISESTGLEQFF.

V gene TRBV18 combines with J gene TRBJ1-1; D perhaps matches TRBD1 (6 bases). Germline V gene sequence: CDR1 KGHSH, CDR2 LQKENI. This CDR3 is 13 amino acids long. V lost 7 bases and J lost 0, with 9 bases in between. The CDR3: CASFGQLNTEAFF. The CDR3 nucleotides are TGTGCCAGCTTCGGACAGTTGAACACTGAAGCTTTCTTT.

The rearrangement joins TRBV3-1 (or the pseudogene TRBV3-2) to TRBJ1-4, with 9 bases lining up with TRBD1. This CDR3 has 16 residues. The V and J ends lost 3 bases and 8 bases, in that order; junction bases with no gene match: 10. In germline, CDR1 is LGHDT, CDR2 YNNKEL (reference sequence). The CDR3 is CASSHLTGGVQEKLFF. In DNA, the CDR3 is TGTGCCAGCAGCCACCTGACAGGGGGAGTTCAGGAAAAACTGTTTTTT.

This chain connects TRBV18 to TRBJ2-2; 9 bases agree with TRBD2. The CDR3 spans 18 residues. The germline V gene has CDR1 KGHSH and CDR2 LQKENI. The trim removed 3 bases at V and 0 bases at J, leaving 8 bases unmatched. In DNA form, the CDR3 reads TGTGCCAGCTCACCGACGACGAAGCGGGAGGCGAACACCGGGGAGCTGTTTTTT. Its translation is CASSPTTKREANTGELFF.

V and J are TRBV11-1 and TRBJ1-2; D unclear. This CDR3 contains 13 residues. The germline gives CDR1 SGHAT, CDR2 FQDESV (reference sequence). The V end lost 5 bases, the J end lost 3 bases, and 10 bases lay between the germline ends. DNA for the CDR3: TGTGCCAGCAGCCAGACTCTAGACTATGGCTACACCTTC. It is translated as CASSQTLDYGYTF. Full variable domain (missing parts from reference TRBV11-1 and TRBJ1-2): EAEVAQSPRYKITEKSQAVAFWCDPISGHATLYWYRQILGQGPELLVQFQDESVVDDSQLPKDRFSAERLKGVDSTLKIQPAELGDSAMYLCASSQTLDYGYTFGSGTRLTVV.

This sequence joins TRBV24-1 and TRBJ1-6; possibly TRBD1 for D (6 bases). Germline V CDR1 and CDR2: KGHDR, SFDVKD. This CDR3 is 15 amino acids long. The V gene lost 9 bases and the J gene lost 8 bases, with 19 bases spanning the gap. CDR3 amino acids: CATCSRGREDSPLHF. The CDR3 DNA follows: TGTGCCACCTGTAGCCGGGGGCGGGAAGATTCACCCCTCCACTTT.

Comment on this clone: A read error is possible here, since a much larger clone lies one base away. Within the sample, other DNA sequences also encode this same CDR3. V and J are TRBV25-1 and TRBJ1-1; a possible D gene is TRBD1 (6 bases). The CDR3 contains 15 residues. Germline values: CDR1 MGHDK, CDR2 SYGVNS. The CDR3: CASSDPAGANTEAFF. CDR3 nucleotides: TGTGCTAGCAGTGACCCCGCAGGGGCTAACACTGAAGCTTTCTTT. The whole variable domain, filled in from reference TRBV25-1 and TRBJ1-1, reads EADIYQTPRYLVIGTGKKITLECSQTMGHDKMYWYQQDPGMELHLIHYSYGVNSTEKGDLSSESTVSRIRTEHFPLTLESARPSHTSQYLCASSDPAGANTEAFFGQGTRLTVV.

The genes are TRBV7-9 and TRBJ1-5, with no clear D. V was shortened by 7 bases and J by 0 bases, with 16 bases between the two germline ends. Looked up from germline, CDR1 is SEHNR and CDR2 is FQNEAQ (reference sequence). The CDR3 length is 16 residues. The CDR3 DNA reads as TGTGCCAGCATGGTTAAAGGGTTTATTAGCAATCAGCCCCAGCATTTT. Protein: CASMVKGFISNQPQHF.

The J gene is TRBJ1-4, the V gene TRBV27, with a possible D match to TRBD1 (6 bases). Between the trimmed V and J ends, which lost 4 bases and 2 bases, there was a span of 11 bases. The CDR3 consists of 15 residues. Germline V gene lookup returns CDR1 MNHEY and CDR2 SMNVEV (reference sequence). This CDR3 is CASSSKGGTNEKLFF. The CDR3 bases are TGTGCCAGCAGTTCCAAGGGGGGGACTAATGAAAAACTGTTTTTT.

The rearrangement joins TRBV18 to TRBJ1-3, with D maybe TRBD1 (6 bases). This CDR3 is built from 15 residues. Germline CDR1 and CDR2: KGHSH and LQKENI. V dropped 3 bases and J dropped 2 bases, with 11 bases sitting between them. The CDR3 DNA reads TGTGCCAGCTCACCGTCAGGGGATGCTGGAAACACCATATATTTT. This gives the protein CASSPSGDAGNTIYF.

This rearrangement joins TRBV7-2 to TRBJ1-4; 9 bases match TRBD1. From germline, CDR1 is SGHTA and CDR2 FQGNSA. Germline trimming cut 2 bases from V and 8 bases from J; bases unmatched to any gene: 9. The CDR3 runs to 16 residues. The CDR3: CASSLFVGTGLEKLFF. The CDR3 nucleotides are TGTGCCAGCAGCTTATTTGTTGGGACAGGGCTCGAAAAACTGTTTTTT. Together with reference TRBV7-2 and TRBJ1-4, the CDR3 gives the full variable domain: GAGVSQSPSNKVTEKGKDVELRCDPISGHTALYWYRQSLGQGLEFLIYFQGNSAPDKSGLPSDRFSAERTGGSVSTLTIQRTQQEDSAVYLCASSLFVGTGLEKLFFGSGTQLSVL.

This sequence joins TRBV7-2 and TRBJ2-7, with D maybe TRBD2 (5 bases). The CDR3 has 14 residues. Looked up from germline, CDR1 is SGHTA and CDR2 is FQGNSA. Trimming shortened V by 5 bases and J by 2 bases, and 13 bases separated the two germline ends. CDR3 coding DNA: TGTGCCAGCAGCCGGGATCTCACCGCCTACGAGCAGTACTTC. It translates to CASSRDLTAYEQYF.

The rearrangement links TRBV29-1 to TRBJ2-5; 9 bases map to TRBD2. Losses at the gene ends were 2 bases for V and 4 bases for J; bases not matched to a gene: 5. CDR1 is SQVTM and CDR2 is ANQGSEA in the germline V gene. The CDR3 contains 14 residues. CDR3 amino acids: CSVETRGGRETQYF. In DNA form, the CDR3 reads TGCAGCGTTGAAACGCGGGGGGGCCGAGAGACCCAGTACTTC.

DNA for the CDR3: TGTGCCAGCAGCAACGACAGGGGGAATGGCTACACCTTC. It translates to CASSNDRGNGYTF. The J gene is TRBJ1-2, the V gene TRBV28; 9 nucleotides line up with TRBD1. The germline CDR1 and CDR2 sequences are MDHEN and SYDVKM. This CDR3 has 13 residues. Trimming took 6 bases from V and 6 from J; bases not matched to a gene: 5.

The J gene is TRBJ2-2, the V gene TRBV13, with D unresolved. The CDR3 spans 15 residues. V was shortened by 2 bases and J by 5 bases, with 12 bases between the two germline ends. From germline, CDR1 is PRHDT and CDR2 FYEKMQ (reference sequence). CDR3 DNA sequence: TGTGCCAGCAGCTTACCTCGGGCAGGTACCGGGGAGCTGTTTTTT. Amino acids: CASSLPRAGTGELFF.

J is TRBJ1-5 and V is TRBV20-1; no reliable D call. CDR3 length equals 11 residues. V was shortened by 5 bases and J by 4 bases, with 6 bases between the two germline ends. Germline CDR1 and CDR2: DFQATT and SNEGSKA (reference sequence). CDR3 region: CSAGSNQPQHF. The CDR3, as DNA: TGCAGTGCTGGGTCTAATCAGCCCCAGCATTTT.